This T cell receptor beta chain was identified in a study of graft-versus-host responses after intestinal transplantation. The overall study: Anti-thymocyte globulin served as induction for all recipients, who then took tacrolimus and steroids for approximately three years. Whole-study results and caveats: Some GvH clones were seen earlier in gut or blood, suggesting intestinal origin. Peak levels of circulating GvH clones tracked with early post-transplant HvG declines. Some patients had graft-donor T cell macrochimerism. In their allografts, the ratios of graft-versus-host to host-versus-graft T cell clones were high.

In the case of this clone: Its antigen is undetermined.

Produced via immunoSEQ multiplex PCR; TCRdb's table is partial and in-frame only. The sample records around 100,000 clones, roughly 91% being singletons. V lost 0 bases to trimming and J lost 2 bases, with 10 bases between them. Germline assignment: CDR1 MGHRA and CDR2 YSYEKL. This CDR3 is 15 amino acids long. Sequencing used unstimulated CD4+ T cells sorted from spleen or lymph node cells, obtained before transplant. This sequence was found in a human donor who was the organ donor for an intestinal transplant. V and J are TRBV4-1 and TRBJ1-2, with a possible D match to TRBD1 (5 bases). The chain's CDR3 is CASSQDLGLNYGYTF. The CDR3 DNA reads TGCGCCAGCAGCCAAGATTTGGGACTGAACTATGGCTACACCTTC.